One sample yielded the 25 T cell receptor beta chains listed below, sequenced in a study of control samples from healthy donors and cancer patients. Sequencing was performed with immunoSEQ multiplex PCR; in TCRdb, only in-frame clones are kept and a portion is missing. The repertoire holds 82,000 or so clones, with roughly 94% as singletons. Sequenced input: blood. The receptors shown here come from a woman between 18 and 29 years old in good health.

This sequence joins TRBV19 and TRBJ1-1; the D is unclear. V lost 1 base and J 5 bases, leaving 11 bases between the germline ends. The germline gives CDR1 LNHDA, CDR2 SQIVND (reference sequence). The CDR3 sequence is 14 residues long. The CDR3 spells CASSIGPIGTEAFF. The CDR3 nucleotides read TGTGCCAGTAGTATAGGGCCCATCGGGACTGAAGCTTTCTTT.

The chain recombines TRBV28 with TRBJ1-1; 9 nucleotides line up with TRBD1. V shed 2 bases and J 5 bases; nucleotides not matched to a gene: 9. The CDR3 contains 16 residues. Germline CDR1 reads MDHEN; CDR2 reads SYDVKM. The CDR3 reads CASSLIGTGRKTEAFF. In nucleotides, the CDR3 is TGTGCCAGCAGTTTAATCGGGACAGGGAGGAAAACTGAAGCTTTCTTT. Supplemented by reference TRBV28 and TRBJ1-1, the full variable domain reads DVKVTQSSRYLVKRTGEKVFLECVQDMDHENMFWYRQDPGLGLRLIYFSYDVKMKEKGDIPEGYSVSREKKERFSLILESASTNQTSMYLCASSLIGTGRKTEAFFGQGTRLTVV.

This clone was detected a few times. V gene TRBV28 combines with J gene TRBJ1-1; 9 bases agree with TRBD1. The CDR3 has 14 amino acids. The junction had 6 bases not matched to a gene; V was cut back by 2 bases and J by 8 bases. Germline loops: CDR1 MDHEN, CDR2 SYDVKM. CDR3 protein: CASSLAKGTGEAFF. DNA of the CDR3: TGTGCCAGCAGTTTAGCCAAGGGGACAGGGGAAGCTTTCTTT.

The chain recombines TRBV7-3 with TRBJ2-1; 9 positions agree with TRBD2. This CDR3 spans 15 amino acids. J lost 9 bases, V lost 2 bases, and 8 bases had no gene match. In germline, CDR1 is SGHTA, CDR2 FQGTGA. The CDR3 sequence is CASSLFAGGLGEQFF. CDR3 in DNA: TGTGCCAGCAGCTTATTCGCGGGGGGGCTTGGTGAGCAGTTCTTC. Complete variable domain (other parts from reference TRBV7-3 and TRBJ2-1): GAGVSQTPSNKVTEKGKYVELRCDPISGHTALYWYRQSLGQGPEFLIYFQGTGAADDSGLPNDRFFAVRPEGSVSTLKIQRTERGDSAVYLCASSLFAGGLGEQFFGPGTRLTVL.

This chain connects TRBV7-9 to TRBJ2-1, with TRBD2 matching 12 bases. J lost 7 bases, V lost 5 bases, and 6 bases had no gene match. The CDR3 is 15 residues long. The germline CDR1 and CDR2 sequences are SEHNR and FQNEAQ (reference sequence). The CDR3 sequence is CASSLGTSGLNEQFF. The CDR3 DNA is TGTGCCAGCAGCCTCGGGACTAGCGGGTTGAATGAGCAGTTCTTC.

This sequence joins TRBV5-1 and TRBJ2-3, with D perhaps assigned TRBD1 or TRBD2 (6 bases each). Trimming took off 1 base at V and 0 bases at J, with 12 bases between the two ends. Germline V CDR1 and CDR2: SGHRS, YFSETQ. The CDR3 sequence is 16 residues long. CDR3 residues: CASSLRGGSSTDTQYF. The CDR3 nucleotides are TGCGCCAGCAGCTTGAGAGGGGGGTCTAGCACAGATACGCAGTATTTT. The whole variable domain, filled in from reference TRBV5-1 and TRBJ2-3, reads KAGVTQTPRYLIKTRGQQVTLSCSPISGHRSVSWYQQTPGQGLQFLFEYFSETQRNKGNFPGRFSGRQFSNSRSEMNVSTLELGDSALYLCASSLRGGSSTDTQYFGPGTRLTVL.

This rearrangement joins TRBV28 to TRBJ1-5; a possible D gene is TRBD1 (5 bases). The CDR3 is made up of 17 amino acids. In germline, CDR1 is MDHEN, CDR2 SYDVKM. The V and J ends lost 5 bases and 4 bases respectively, with 21 bases between them. The CDR3 spells CASSSPAAQGLNQPQHF. For the CDR3, the DNA is TGTGCCAGCAGTAGCCCCGCGGCCCAGGGTCTGAATCAGCCCCAGCATTTT.

The V gene is TRBV7-3, the J gene TRBJ1-1; no reliable D call. Trimming removed 0 bases at V and 0 bases at J, with 8 bases between. The CDR3 sequence is 15 residues long. Germline CDR1 and CDR2: SGHTA and FQGTGA. CDR3: CASSLTRTVNTEAFF. CDR3 sequence (DNA): TGTGCCAGCAGCTTAACCAGGACTGTGAACACTGAAGCTTTCTTT.

The chain carries TRBV9 and TRBJ2-7, with TRBD2 matching over 8 bases. Trimming at V came to 4 bases and at J to 2 bases, leaving 5 bases not matched to a gene. This CDR3 spans 14 amino acids. In germline, CDR1 is SGDLS, CDR2 YYNGEE. The CDR3 DNA reads TGTGCCAGCAGCTTAGGGACTAGTCCCTACGAGCAGTACTTC. It yields the protein CASSLGTSPYEQYF.

The V gene is TRBV5-6, the J gene TRBJ1-2; TRBD1 matches at 9 bases. V was pared by 7 bases and J by 5 bases, with 6 bases of the junction left unmatched. The CDR3 consists of 13 residues. Germline loops: CDR1 SGHDT, CDR2 YYEEEE. CDR3 nucleotide sequence: TGTGCCAGCGAAGACAGGGGGGCATATGGCTACACCTTC. It translates to CASEDRGAYGYTF.

The chain joins TRBV2 to TRBJ1-1; possible D gene TRBD1, 6 bases. This CDR3 has 15 residues. V shed 3 bases and J shed 1 base, with 12 bases lying between them. Germline lookup yields CDR1 SNHLY and CDR2 FYNNEI. The CDR3: CASSDGGLGNTEAFF. The CDR3 coding sequence is TGTGCCAGCAGTGACGGGGGGCTGGGGAACACTGAAGCTTTCTTT.

The V gene is TRBV25-1, the J gene TRBJ1-4, with a weak D call TRBD1 (5 bases). V lost 0 bases and J 7 bases, leaving 15 bases between the germline ends. CDR3 length: 16 residues. Germline lookup yields CDR1 MGHDK and CDR2 SYGVNS. Here the CDR3 DNA reads TGTGCCAGCAGTGAATATACTTCCAGGGCTAGTGAAAAACTGTTTTTT. Protein sequence: CASSEYTSRASEKLFF.

The chain is built from TRBV19 and TRBJ1-2, with 8 nucleotides matching TRBD1. The CDR3 spans 14 residues. Per the germline V gene, CDR1 is LNHDA and CDR2 is SQIVND (reference sequence). After removal of 3 bases from V and 3 bases from J, the junction contained 3 bases not matched to a gene. CDR3 loop: CASSMTGADYGYTF. CDR3 bases: TGTGCCAGTAGTATGACAGGGGCCGACTATGGCTACACCTTC.

This clone was seen a handful of times. The rearrangement uses TRBV3-1 (or the pseudogene TRBV3-2) and TRBJ1-1; the D is unclear. Germline CDR1 LGHDT, CDR2 YNNKEL (reference sequence). The CDR3 length is 13 residues. Between the trimmed V and J ends, which lost 1 base and 0 bases, there was a span of 3 bases. CDR3 in DNA: TGTGCCAGCAGCCAAGTGATGAACACTGAAGCTTTCTTT. Amino acid sequence: CASSQVMNTEAFF.

The V call is TRBV19, the J call TRBJ2-1; 14 nucleotides match TRBD2. The germline V gene has CDR1 LNHDA and CDR2 SQIVND (reference sequence). V was pared by 6 bases and J by 4 bases, with 14 bases of the junction left unmatched. The CDR3 loop spans 19 amino acids. Written as DNA, the CDR3 is TGTGCCAGTAGCCCAACCCGACTAGCGGGAGGGAGGGTGTACAATGAGCAGTTCTTC. Protein: CASSPTRLAGGRVYNEQFF.

This clone has only one observation. Relative to the germline gene, one junction end is altered; a read error may explain this. The gene calls are TRBV25-1 and TRBJ1-3; D remains ambiguous. The CDR3 is 14 residues long. Germline assignment: CDR1 MGHDK and CDR2 SYGVNS. This CDR3 reads CANSEREQGNTIYF. Written as DNA, the CDR3 is TGTGCCAACAGTGAAAGGGAACAGGGAAACACCATATATTTT.

The V call is TRBV28, the J call TRBJ2-7, with a weak D call TRBD1 (5 bases). The CDR3 is 14 amino acids. Germline lookup yields CDR1 MDHEN and CDR2 SYDVKM. The V end lost 7 bases, the J end lost 1 base, and 14 bases lay between the germline ends. The CDR3 is CASTQIDRSYEQYF. As DNA, the CDR3 is TGTGCCAGCACTCAAATAGACAGATCCTACGAGCAGTACTTC. Full variable domain (outside the CDR3, taken from reference TRBV28 and TRBJ2-7): DVKVTQSSRYLVKRTGEKVFLECVQDMDHENMFWYRQDPGLGLRLIYFSYDVKMKEKGDIPEGYSVSREKKERFSLILESASTNQTSMYLCASTQIDRSYEQYFGPGTRLTVT.

CDR3 nucleotides: TGTGCCAGCAGTCCTCGGGGACAGGGGAACACTGAAGCTTTCTTT. This sequence encodes CASSPRGQGNTEAFF. The rearrangement links TRBV28 to TRBJ1-1; 9 bases align to TRBD1. Losses at the gene ends were 5 bases for V and 1 base for J; bases not matched to a gene: 5. The CDR3 is 15 residues long. In germline, CDR1 is MDHEN, CDR2 SYDVKM. Full variable domain (remainder filled in from reference TRBV28 and TRBJ1-1): DVKVTQSSRYLVKRTGEKVFLECVQDMDHENMFWYRQDPGLGLRLIYFSYDVKMKEKGDIPEGYSVSREKKERFSLILESASTNQTSMYLCASSPRGQGNTEAFFGQGTRLTVV.

This chain connects TRBV7-9 to TRBJ1-4; D not certain. There are 13 residues in the CDR3. The ends were cut back, 6 bases at V and 7 bases at J, with 12 bases in the middle. CDR1 and CDR2 (germline): SEHNR, FQNEAQ (reference sequence). The CDR3 coding sequence is TGTGCCAGCAGAACAGCCTTAGGTGAAAAACTGTTTTTT. Translated: CASRTALGEKLFF.

This CDR3 reads CASSPVGLADQFF. The CDR3 DNA follows: TGTGCCAGCAGCCCCGTTGGACTAGCGGATCAGTTCTTC. The chain is built from TRBV7-2 and TRBJ2-1, with 10 nucleotides matching TRBD2. This CDR3 region has 13 residues. Germline loops: CDR1 SGHTA, CDR2 FQGNSA. Trimming cost V 5 bases and J 13 bases; bases outside gene matches: 8.

In this sample, this clone turned up a few times. V and J are TRBV4-1 and TRBJ2-7; 7 bases align to TRBD1. Trimming took 0 bases from V and 3 from J; bases not matched to a gene: 11. CDR3 length: 17 amino acids. Germline values: CDR1 MGHRA, CDR2 YSYEKL. The CDR3 sequence: CASSQDSSDRRNYEQYF. The CDR3 region has the DNA TGCGCCAGCAGCCAAGATTCTTCGGACAGGCGTAACTACGAGCAGTACTTC.

V is TRBV29-1 and J is TRBJ1-2; D unclear. The germline V and J ends were trimmed by 3 bases and 4 bases, with 3 bases remaining between them. The CDR3 extends over 10 amino acids. Germline V lookup: CDR1 SQVTM, CDR2 ANQGSEA. The CDR3, as DNA: TGCAGCGTTGACAGCTATGGCTACACCTTC. This translates into CSVDSYGYTF.

This chain connects TRBV4-2 to TRBJ1-5, with unresolved D. V shed 4 bases and J shed 9 bases, with 22 bases lying between them. Germline V lookup: CDR1 LGHNA, CDR2 YNFKEQ. The CDR3 runs to 16 residues. Written as DNA, the CDR3 is TGTGCCAGCAGCCCAGACGGTAGTGGGTCGGCCGGGCCCCAGCATTTT. This sequence encodes CASSPDGSGSAGPQHF.

This clone was counted a single time. J is TRBJ1-5 and V is TRBV7-6; TRBD1 is a possible D gene (6 bases). The CDR3 runs to 16 residues. Germline V gene lookup returns CDR1 SGHVS and CDR2 FNYEAQ. The ends were cut back, 1 base at V and 1 base at J, with 11 bases in the middle. DNA of the CDR3: TGTGCCAGCAGCTTAGTTGGGGGGCAGAGCAATCAGCCCCAGCATTTT. Translation: CASSLVGGQSNQPQHF.

The chain links TRBV28 to TRBJ2-3; TRBD1 might be the D (5 bases). CDR3 size: 17 residues. The V gene lost 10 bases and the J gene lost 1 base, with 24 bases spanning the gap. Germline V CDR1 and CDR2: MDHEN, SYDVKM. CDR3 loop: CATGLGLGRSGTDTQYF. In nucleotides, the CDR3 is TGTGCCACCGGGTTGGGGTTGGGGCGTTCCGGCACAGATACGCAGTATTTT.